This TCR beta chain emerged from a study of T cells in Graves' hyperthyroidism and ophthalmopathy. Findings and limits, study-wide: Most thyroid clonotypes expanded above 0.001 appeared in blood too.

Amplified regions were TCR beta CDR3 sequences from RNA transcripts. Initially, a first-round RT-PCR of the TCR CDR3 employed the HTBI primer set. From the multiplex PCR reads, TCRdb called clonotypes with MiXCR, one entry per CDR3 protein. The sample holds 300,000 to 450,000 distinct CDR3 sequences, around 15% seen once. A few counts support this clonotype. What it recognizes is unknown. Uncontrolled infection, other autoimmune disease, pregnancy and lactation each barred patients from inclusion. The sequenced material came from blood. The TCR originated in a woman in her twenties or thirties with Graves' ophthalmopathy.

The CDR3 region has the DNA TGCAGTGCTATTCGGGCTAATGAAAAACTGTTTTTT. Protein: CSAIRANEKLFF. This chain joins TRBV20-1 and TRBJ1-4; D ambiguous. Germline CDR1 is DFQATT and CDR2 is SNEGSKA (reference sequence). There are 12 residues in the CDR3. Trimming removed 4 bases from V and 3 bases from J, with 6 bases in between.